This paragraph covers one T cell receptor (beta chain) sequence. Its antigen is currently unknown. Sequencing was performed with immunoSEQ multiplex PCR; in TCRdb, only in-frame clones are kept and a portion is missing. The sample gives some 140,000 clones, about 91% of which show up once; about 2.1% is in the top ten. The CDR3 covers 16 residues. After removal of 2 bases from V and 6 bases from J, the junction contained 6 bases not matched to a gene. The germline V gene encodes CDR1 MNHNY and CDR2 SVGAGI (reference sequence). This sample is part of a study of T cell responses to AZD1222 COVID-19 vaccine. Study observations and caveats: Most donors were white British, females outnumbered males, and clonal diversity was possibly underestimated.

V is TRBV6-6 and J is TRBJ2-1, with 11 bases that match TRBD2. The receptor comes from an adult who received the AZD1222 COVID-19 vaccine. The sample consisted of peripheral blood, taken 28 days after the second AZD1222 dose. The CDR3 coding sequence is TGTGCCAGCAGTTACCAGCTAGCGGGAGGCCGCAATGAGCAGTTCTTC. This encodes CASSYQLAGGRNEQFF.